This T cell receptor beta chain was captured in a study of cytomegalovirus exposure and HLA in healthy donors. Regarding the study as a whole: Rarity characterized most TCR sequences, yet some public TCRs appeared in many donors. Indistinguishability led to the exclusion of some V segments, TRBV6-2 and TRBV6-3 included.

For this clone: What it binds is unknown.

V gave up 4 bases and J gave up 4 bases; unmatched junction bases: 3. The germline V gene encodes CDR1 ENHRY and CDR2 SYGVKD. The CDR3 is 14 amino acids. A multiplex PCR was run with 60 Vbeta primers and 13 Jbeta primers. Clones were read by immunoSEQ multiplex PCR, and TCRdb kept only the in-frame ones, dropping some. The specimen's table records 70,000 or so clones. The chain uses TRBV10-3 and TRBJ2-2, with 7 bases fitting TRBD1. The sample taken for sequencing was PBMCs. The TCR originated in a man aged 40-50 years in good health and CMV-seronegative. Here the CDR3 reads CAISGTGATGELFF. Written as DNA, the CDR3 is TGTGCCATCAGTGGGACAGGAGCCACCGGGGAGCTGTTTTTT.